What follows describes a single T cell receptor (beta chain). The data derive from a study of blood T cell repertoires in COVID-19. The data were produced by immunoSEQ multiplex PCR, yet TCRdb's version contains in-frame clones alone and is incomplete. The sample consists of around 380,000 clones, 70% to 90% of them appearing once. Unmatched junction bases numbered 11, after V lost 5 bases and J lost 10 bases. From germline, CDR1 is SEHNR and CDR2 FQNEAQ (reference sequence). There are 14 residues in the CDR3. Input material: PBMCs or T cells enriched from blood (not recorded which). The chain links TRBV7-9 to TRBJ2-4; TRBD1 matches at 7 bases. The receptor was isolated from a man between 25 and 39 years old who had recovered from COVID-19. CDR3: CASSHKEDRLIQYF. For the CDR3, the DNA is TGTGCCAGCAGCCACAAAGAGGACAGGCTAATTCAGTACTTC.